Presented here are 2 T cell receptor beta chains from one specimen sequenced in a study of blood T cell repertoires in COVID-19. The method was immunoSEQ multiplex PCR; TCRdb's version includes in-frame clones alone and lacks a portion of them. The repertoire holds about 88,000 clones, with approximately 91% as singletons. What was sequenced was peripheral blood. These receptors all stem from a woman older than 75 with acute or convalescent COVID-19.

Only a few counts were recorded for this clone. Other nucleotide sequences in the sample specify the same CDR3. The chain is built from TRBV19 and TRBJ2-5; D may be TRBD1 (5 bases). There are 14 residues in the CDR3. Trimming took off 3 bases at V and 2 bases at J, with 10 bases between the two ends. Germline CDR1 reads LNHDA; CDR2 reads SQIVND (reference sequence). The CDR3 is CASSIGAVQETQYF. In DNA, the CDR3 is TGTGCCAGTAGTATTGGGGCAGTTCAAGAGACCCAGTACTTC.

The chain recombines TRBV6-2 or TRBV6-3 with TRBJ2-7; D may be TRBD1 (6 bases). The CDR3 extends over 15 amino acids. Germline V gives CDR1 MNHEY, CDR2 SVGEGT. V was shortened by 7 bases and J by 5 bases, with 21 bases between the two germline ends. The CDR3 coding sequence is TGTGCCAGCACCCCCCTAGGCAGGGGAGTCAACGAGCAGTACTTC. Protein product: CASTPLGRGVNEQYF.